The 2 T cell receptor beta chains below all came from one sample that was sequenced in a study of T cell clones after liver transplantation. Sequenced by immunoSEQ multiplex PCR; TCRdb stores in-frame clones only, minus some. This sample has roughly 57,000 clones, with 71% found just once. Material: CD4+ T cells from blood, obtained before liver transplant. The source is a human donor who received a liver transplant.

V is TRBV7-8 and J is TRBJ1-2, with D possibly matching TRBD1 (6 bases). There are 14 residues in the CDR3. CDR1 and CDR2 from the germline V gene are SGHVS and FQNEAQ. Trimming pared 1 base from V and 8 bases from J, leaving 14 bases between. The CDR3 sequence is CASSLEPGASGYTF. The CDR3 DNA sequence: TGTGCCAGCAGCTTAGAGCCAGGGGCGAGCGGCTACACCTTC.

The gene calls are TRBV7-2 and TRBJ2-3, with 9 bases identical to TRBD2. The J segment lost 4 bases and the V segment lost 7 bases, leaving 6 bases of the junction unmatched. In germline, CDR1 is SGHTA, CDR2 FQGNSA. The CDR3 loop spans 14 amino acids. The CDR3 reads CASNRRGGADTQYF. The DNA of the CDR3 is TGTGCCAGCAACAGGCGGGGGGGCGCAGATACGCAGTATTTT.